This TCR beta chain was captured by sequencing in a study of OX40 agonist ivuxolimab in advanced cancers. With respect to the entire study: The costimulatory receptor OX40 (CD134) was targeted by ivuxolimab, a fully human IgG2 agonistic monoclonal antibody. Peripheral TCRbeta sequencing aimed to test whether ivuxolimab altered TCR sequence diversity and caused clonal T-cell expansion. Three dose-escalation patients achieved partial responses, one with hepatocellular carcinoma and two with cutaneous melanoma. Among the 50 to 55 dose-escalation patients, approximately 20 had hepatocellular carcinoma, approximately 15 melanoma, 9 renal cell carcinoma and 9 head and neck cancer. Intravenous ivuxolimab was administered to patients every 2 weeks at six dose levels: 0.01, 0.1, 0.3, 1.5, 3 and 10 mg/kg. The dose-escalation cohort was 80% to 90% male with a mean age of approximately 59 years, ranging from about 23 to 85. Prior anti-PD-1, anti-PD-L1 or anti-CTLA-4 therapy was permitted, and checkpoint inhibitors had been received by around 39% of dose-escalation patients. The paper reports the monotherapy dose-escalation portion (N of about 54 patients) of the phase I ivuxolimab trial. The full study reports these points: Low levels of normalized T-cell clonal expansion were also shown by some nonresponding patients. In the 0.1-3.0 mg/kg groups, partial responders had among the lowest normalized peripheral clonal expansion, particularly in CD8+ T cells. The antigen specificity of the peripheral T cells that underwent clonal expansion was not determined. After ivuxolimab, expanded clones were on average more numerous among CD8+ T cells than among CD4+ T cells. Clonal expansion of both CD4+ and CD8+ blood T cells was observed from baseline to week 6 at doses 0.1 to 3.0 mg/kg.

Patients with autoimmune disease history or receiving systemic immunosuppression were excluded from the trial. Peripheral blood for TCR sequencing was collected from all dose cohorts at baseline, on cycle 4 day 1, and on cycle 7 day 1. The samples were drawn from a first-in-human, open-label, multicenter phase I dose-escalation trial of ivuxolimab. The trial enrolled adults with locally advanced or metastatic head and neck squamous cell, hepatocellular, melanoma or renal cell carcinoma. Before TCR sequencing, CD4+ T cells and CD8+ T cells were sorted from peripheral blood as separate populations. With respect to this clone: No cognate antigen has been identified for it. Base qualities are not recorded, but no much larger clone differs from it by a single base.

Genomic DNA was isolated from the sorted cells so that the TCRbeta CDR3 region could be sequenced. TCRbeta CDR3 regions were sequenced using the immunoSEQ Assay. TCRdb re-hosts the immuneACCESS table, in-frame sequences only. Its copies lack some clones; in the studies checked, an unresolved V gene accounts for under half of them, and the cause for the rest is not known. In this sample the table shows 50,000 to 65,000 clones, 70% to 90% of which occur a single time. Approximately 6.8% of the sample is taken by the ten largest. The sequencing used CD4+ or CD8+ T cells sorted from blood, collected in a trial of the OX40 agonist ivuxolimab. The receptor's source is an adult with an advanced solid tumor such as melanoma, head and neck, liver or kidney cancer.

For the CDR3, the sequence is CASSSRTGSHGELFF. The sequence in DNA is TGCGCCAGCAGCTCGAGGACAGGGTCCCACGGGGAGCTGTTTTTT. The rearrangement joined TRBV5-1 to TRBJ2-2; TRBD1 fits 8 bases in the junction. CDR1 and CDR2 are read off the germline V gene as SGHRS and YFSETQ. Taken from cysteine to phenylalanine, the CDR3 has 15 residues. The CDR3 DNA has 45 bases and is translated from base 1. The junction shows trimming of 3 bases on V and 7 bases on J, and the gene matches do not reach 8 bases of it.